These 14 T cell receptor beta chains originate from one sample sequenced in a study of cytomegalovirus exposure and HLA in healthy donors. A multiplex PCR was run with 60 Vbeta primers and 13 Jbeta primers. This table comes from immunoSEQ multiplex PCR, and its TCRdb copy is limited to in-frame clones, with some not included. The data hold about 130,000 clones, with around three quarters observed a single time. What was sequenced was PBMCs. These TCRs come from a woman in her fifties or sixties in good health and CMV-seronegative.

The J gene is TRBJ1-1, the V gene TRBV7-9, with a possible D match to TRBD1 (6 bases). CDR3 size: 16 residues. With 6 bases removed from V and 3 bases from J, the gap between germline ends came to 20 bases. Germline V lookup: CDR1 SEHNR, CDR2 FQNEAQ (reference sequence). DNA of the CDR3: TGTGCCAGCAGACAATGGGGGGGCGAAGGGGACACTGAAGCTTTCTTT. Translated, it gives CASRQWGGEGDTEAFF. The entire variable domain, with the rest obtained from reference TRBV7-9 and TRBJ1-1, is as follows: DTGVSQNPRHKITKRGQNVTFRCDPISEHNRLYWYRQTLGQGPEFLTYFQNEAQLEKSRLLSDRFSAERPKGSFSTLEIQRTEQGDSAMYLCASRQWGGEGDTEAFFGQGTRLTVV.

This chain joins TRBV29-1 and TRBJ2-1; no definite D call. This CDR3 spans 14 amino acids. Germline-derived CDR1 and CDR2 are SQVTM and ANQGSEA. Trimming left V 3 bases short and J 7 bases short, with 16 bases between. CDR3 nucleotide sequence: TGCAGCGTTGATGGGTCTGGAGAGCTTAATGAGCAGTTCTTC. It specifies CSVDGSGELNEQFF.

The chain couples TRBV9 to TRBJ2-1; 8 positions agree with TRBD2. In germline, CDR1 is SGDLS, CDR2 YYNGEE. V lost 4 bases and J lost 4; bases outside the gene matches: 7. The CDR3 covers 15 residues. The DNA for the CDR3 is TGTGCCAGCAGCCCAACCGGGACTAGTTACAATGAGCAGTTCTTC. It encodes CASSPTGTSYNEQFF.

The CDR3 region is CASSPSLAGGGGELFF. In DNA, the CDR3 is TGTGCCAGCAGCCCTTCCCTAGCGGGAGGCGGCGGGGAGCTGTTTTTT. The rearrangement links TRBV7-6 to TRBJ2-2; 11 bases align to TRBD2. The CDR3 loop spans 16 amino acids. The germline V gene encodes CDR1 SGHVS and CDR2 FNYEAQ. J lost 7 bases, V lost 5 bases, and 9 bases had no gene match. The full variable domain, rest sourced from reference TRBV7-6 and TRBJ2-2, is GAGVSQSPRYKVTKRGQDVALRCDPISGHVSLYWYRQALGQGPEFLTYFNYEAQQDKSGLPNDRFSAERPEGSISTLTIQRTEQRDSAMYRCASSPSLAGGGGELFFGEGSRLTVL.

This chain uses TRBV5-1 with TRBJ2-1; 9 bases are shared with TRBD1. Germline assignment: CDR1 SGHRS and CDR2 YFSETQ. The CDR3 loop spans 14 amino acids. The J segment lost 9 bases and the V segment lost 0 bases, leaving 4 bases of the junction unmatched. The CDR3 DNA follows: TGCGCCAGCAGCTTGGGACGACAGGGGGGTGAGCAGTTCTTC. Amino acid sequence: CASSLGRQGGEQFF.

The chain is built from TRBV9 and TRBJ1-1; the D gene is possibly TRBD1 (5 bases). Germline V gives CDR1 SGDLS, CDR2 YYNGEE. The germline V and J ends were trimmed by 0 bases and 6 bases, with 12 bases remaining between them. The CDR3 contains 14 residues. CDR3 protein: CASSVGAGGAEAFF. The CDR3 DNA is TGTGCCAGCAGCGTAGGGGCGGGGGGGGCTGAAGCTTTCTTT.

The DNA of the CDR3 is TGCGCCAGCAGTGAGACCAAAAACATTCAGTACTTC. This sequence encodes CASSETKNIQYF. The chain recombines TRBV5-1 with TRBJ2-4; D gene unclear. Germline CDR1 is SGHRS and CDR2 is YFSETQ. The CDR3 runs to 12 residues. Trimming shortened V by 5 bases and J by 2 bases, and 5 bases separated the two germline ends.

The CDR3 is CASSIGPDKSYEQYF. CDR3 in DNA: TGTGCCAGTAGTATAGGGCCGGACAAATCCTACGAGCAGTACTTC. This chain joins TRBV19 and TRBJ2-7; the D gene is possibly TRBD1 (5 bases). Germline V gives CDR1 LNHDA, CDR2 SQIVND (reference sequence). CDR3 length: 15 amino acids. Between the trimmed V and J ends, which lost 1 base and 1 base, there was a span of 11 bases.

V usage is TRBV18 and J usage is TRBJ1-1; possibly TRBD1 for D (5 bases). Deletions cut 2 bases from V and 6 bases from J, with 16 bases between. The CDR3 has 15 residues. The germline gives CDR1 KGHSH, CDR2 LQKENI. The CDR3 region is CASSPIPGRDAEAFF. The CDR3 nucleotides are TGTGCCAGCTCACCAATTCCCGGGCGGGACGCTGAAGCTTTCTTT.

This chain links TRBV5-1 with TRBJ2-1, with 9 bases that match TRBD2. CDR3 size: 15 residues. V lost 3 bases, J lost 1 base, and 2 bases stayed unmatched. Germline V lookup: CDR1 SGHRS, CDR2 YFSETQ. The CDR3 protein is CASSSGLASYNEQFF. The CDR3 DNA follows: TGCGCCAGCAGCTCTGGACTAGCGTCCTACAATGAGCAGTTCTTC.

The chain is built from TRBV12-5 and TRBJ2-5, with 7 bases aligning to TRBD2. V trimming: 1 base; J trimming: 1 base; junction bases outside the gene matches: 18. The CDR3 extends over 20 amino acids. Per the germline V gene, CDR1 is LGHNT and CDR2 is FRNRAP. CDR3 protein: CASGLGRGGVISLGQETQYF. CDR3 DNA: TGTGCTAGTGGTTTGGGACGGGGAGGGGTAATTTCCTTGGGCCAAGAGACCCAGTACTTC.

This rearrangement joins TRBV11-2 to TRBJ2-7; no firm D call. Germline V gene data show CDR1 as SGHAT and CDR2 as FQNNGV. V gave up 0 bases and J gave up 4 bases, with 10 bases separating them. CDR3 size: 14 residues. The CDR3 region has the DNA TGTGCCAGCAGCTTAGAAAACAGAGATTACGAGCAGTACTTC. It encodes CASSLENRDYEQYF. Drawing the rest from reference TRBV11-2 and TRBJ2-7, the complete variable domain is EAGVAQSPRYKIIEKRQSVAFWCNPISGHATLYWYQQILGQGPKLLIQFQNNGVVDDSQLPKDRFSAERLKGVDSTLKIQPAKLEDSAVYLCASSLENRDYEQYFGPGTRLTVT.

This chain joins TRBV14 and TRBJ1-3; D is possibly TRBD1 (6 bases). V lost 4 bases and J lost 2, with 12 bases in between. Germline V gene lookup returns CDR1 SGHDN and CDR2 FVKESK. CDR3 length: 15 amino acids. CDR3 in DNA: TGTGCCAGCAGCCGCAACAGGGCGGCTGGAAACACCATATATTTT. Protein sequence: CASSRNRAAGNTIYF.

The chain carries TRBV19 and TRBJ1-1; the D gene is possibly TRBD1 (5 bases). CDR1 is LNHDA, CDR2 SQIVND, per germline (reference sequence). CDR3 length: 13 amino acids. Trimming removed 6 bases from V and 5 bases from J, with 13 bases in between. The CDR3 spells CASRGPRGTEAFF. The CDR3 DNA is TGTGCCAGTAGGGGCCCACGGGGGACTGAAGCTTTCTTT.